The clone carrying this TCR beta chain was recorded a few times. Antigen: not known. These data are taken from a study of regulatory T cells in long-lasting Graves disease. Study-level results: Among the persistent patients, fewer than 3,500 public clonotypes were shared, more than the 750 to 1,000 shared among new patients. TCR diversity was lower in persistent Graves' patients (versus newly diagnosed ones).

Construction of the TCR beta libraries employed iRepertoire HTBI primers in conjunction with Arm-PCR of CDR3 regions. TCRdb ran MiXCR on the multiplex PCR reads and lists one entry per CDR3 protein. The sample records a few hundred thousand distinct CDR3 sequences, around a fifth being singletons. Regarding time point: persistent/refractory GD, antithyroid drugs over 5 years with positive TRAb. There was RNA extracted from PBMCs, and the TCR library was made from it. The sequence was collected from a female donor with Graves disease. The sequencing here drew on peripheral blood mononuclear cells (PBMCs), taken when the disease was refractory, from a patient treated with antithyroid drugs.

The CDR3 nucleotides read TGTGCCAGCTCTCCCACTAGCGGGGGGGCTGGAGAGACCCAGTACTTC. This sequence encodes CASSPTSGGAGETQYF. This chain joins TRBV18 and TRBJ2-5; 13 bases are a match to TRBD2. Germline V CDR1 and CDR2: KGHSH, LQKENI. There are 16 residues in the CDR3. The ends lost 6 bases at V and 4 bases at J; junction bases unmatched: 8. Full variable domain (missing parts from reference TRBV18 and TRBJ2-5): NAGVMQNPRHLVRRRGQEARLRCSPMKGHSHVYWYRQLPEEGLKFMVYLQKENIIDESGMPKERFSAEFPKEGPSILRIQQVVRGDSAAYFCASSPTSGGAGETQYFGPGTRLLVL.